This T cell receptor beta chain is from a study of blood T cells in healthy people across ages. General study points: Older individuals had lower TCR beta diversity per million T cells (the decline was roughly linear). The study could not conclusively compare naive and antigen-experienced cells, given its unsorted PBMCs. Any changes in expanded clonotypes were possibly confounded, as donor CMV status remained unknown.

This clonotype occurred a few times. Antigen specificity is unknown. Sample donors were healthy Caucasian individuals that came from Russia, aged roughly 6 to 100. It was with a sample-barcoded 5' primer and a J-beta primer mix that a second PCR of about 6 to 12 cycles was run. TCRdb analysed the 5' RACE reads with MiXCR anew, one entry per CDR3 protein. The table records 1,800,000 or so distinct CDR3 sequences, about 39% of them present only once. This CDR3 is 14 amino acids long. Deletions cut 4 bases from V and 5 bases from J, with 14 bases between. Per the germline V gene, CDR1 is SGHRS and CDR2 is YFSETQ.

The chain uses TRBV5-1 and TRBJ2-3; D possibly corresponds to TRBD2 (6 bases). Sequencing input: blood. This TCR was sampled from a human donor in good health. The CDR3, as DNA: TGCGCCAGCAGCGGGAAGACCGGGGGAGATACGCAGTATTTT. Translation: CASSGKTGGDTQYF.